The 26 T cell receptor beta chains in this list originate from one sample, sequenced in a study of T cells in Graves' hyperthyroidism and ophthalmopathy. The source material, RNA transcripts, was used to amplify TCR beta CDR3 regions. The HTBI primer set drove a first-round RT-PCR of the TCR CDR3. In TCRdb, the multiplex PCR reads were re-called with MiXCR into one record per CDR3 protein. The repertoire consists of roughly 800,000 distinct CDR3 sequences, with over 35% occurring once and the leading ten covering 7.5% to 9.5%. Material: blood. These receptors all come from a man aged 18 to 29 with Graves' hyperthyroidism.

The rearrangement uses TRBV7-8 and TRBJ2-5; 7 bases line up with TRBD2. Trimming took 5 bases from V and 5 from J; bases not matched to a gene: 8. The germline CDR1 and CDR2 sequences are SGHVS and FQNEAQ. The CDR3 length is 14 residues. The CDR3 DNA reads TGTGCCAGCAGCAAGACTAGCCGTGGGGAGACCCAGTACTTC. This gives the protein CASSKTSRGETQYF.

This clonotype has only a few counts. This chain joins TRBV20-1 and TRBJ2-5; TRBD2 matches 10 bases. Germline CDR1 and CDR2: DFQATT and SNEGSKA (reference sequence). The J segment lost 4 bases and the V segment lost 5 bases, leaving 10 bases of the junction unmatched. The length of the CDR3 is 15 residues. The CDR3: CSACFSGGAGETQYF. CDR3 coding DNA: TGCAGTGCTTGTTTCAGCGGGGGGGCCGGAGAGACCCAGTACTTC.

This rearrangement joins TRBV5-1 to TRBJ2-7, with 9 bases aligning to TRBD2. The junction had 7 bases not matched to a gene; V was cut back by 3 bases and J by 6 bases. The CDR3 extends over 14 amino acids. Per germline, CDR1 SGHRS and CDR2 YFSETQ. CDR3 nucleotide sequence: TGCGCCAGCAGCTACGGCGGGGGGGTTGTCGAGCAGTACTTC. Its translation: CASSYGGGVVEQYF.

Ten or more counts support this clonotype. The V call is TRBV29-1, the J call TRBJ1-1, with no clear D. Trimming pared 7 bases from V and 6 bases from J, leaving 9 bases between. This CDR3 comprises 10 residues. The germline V gene has CDR1 SQVTM and CDR2 ANQGSEA. The CDR3 region is CSAEGSEAFF. CDR3 coding DNA: TGCAGCGCCGAAGGATCTGAAGCTTTCTTT.

This chain links TRBV9 with TRBJ2-7, with TRBD2 matching over 12 bases. Germline loops: CDR1 SGDLS, CDR2 YYNGEE. The CDR3 runs to 16 residues. V shed 3 bases, J shed 6 bases, and the junction held 10 bases outside the gene matches. The CDR3 DNA sequence: TGTGCCAGCAGCGGACCACTAGCGGGAGGACCCTCCGAGCAGTACTTC. This gives the protein CASSGPLAGGPSEQYF.

This clonotype was counted only a few times. The chain is built from TRBV2 and TRBJ2-5; 11 bases line up with TRBD2. There are 16 residues in the CDR3. Germline V gene sequence: CDR1 SNHLY, CDR2 FYNNEI. Trimming removed 5 bases from V and 5 bases from J; junction bases left unmatched: 10. CDR3 region: CASSITSSGRWETQYF. For the CDR3, the DNA is TGTGCCAGCAGTATAACATCTAGCGGGAGGTGGGAGACCCAGTACTTC. The complete variable domain, with remaining parts taken from reference TRBV2 and TRBJ2-5, reads EPEVTQTPSHQVTQMGQEVILRCVPISNHLYFYWYRQILGQKVEFLVSFYNNEISEKSEIFDDQFSVERPDGSNFTLKIRSTKLEDSAMYFCASSITSSGRWETQYFGPGTRLLVL.

This clonotype occurred a few times. This chain uses TRBV7-9 with TRBJ1-2; 8 bases are shared with TRBD1. CDR3 size: 13 residues. CDR1 SEHNR and CDR2 FQNEAQ come from the germline V gene (reference sequence). The trim removed 1 base at V and 8 bases at J, leaving 3 bases unmatched. The CDR3 nucleotides read TGTGCCAGCAGCTTAGTCAGGGGGCCGGGCTACACCTTC. The encoded protein is CASSLVRGPGYTF.

In this sample, this clonotype turned up many times. Its ends do not fully match the called genes, so a read error is possible. The rearrangement links TRBV10-3 to TRBJ2-7; D possibly corresponds to TRBD1 (6 bases). This CDR3 contains 13 residues. In germline, CDR1 is ENHRY, CDR2 SYGVKD. The CDR3 protein is CATSEGDLYEQYF. CDR3 coding DNA: TGTGCCACCTCCGAGGGGGACCTATACGAACAGTACTTC.

This clonotype was counted ten times or more. The CDR3 DNA is TGCAGTGCTAGTAACGGCCGACACACTGAAGCTTTCTTT. Translated, it gives CSASNGRHTEAFF. This sequence joins TRBV20-1 and TRBJ1-1, with D uncertain. The CDR3 has 13 amino acids. Germline V gene sequence: CDR1 DFQATT, CDR2 SNEGSKA (reference sequence). The V gene lost 3 bases and the J gene lost 3 bases, with 11 bases spanning the gap.

The chain combines TRBV2 with TRBJ2-7; 9 bases are shared with TRBD1. This CDR3 spans 16 amino acids. Germline V gives CDR1 SNHLY, CDR2 FYNNEI. V was pared by 7 bases and J by 3 bases, with 13 bases of the junction left unmatched. This CDR3 reads CASKPGQGFPFYEQYF. In DNA form, the CDR3 reads TGTGCCAGCAAGCCGGGACAGGGTTTCCCATTCTACGAGCAGTACTTC.

V usage is TRBV2 and J usage is TRBJ2-2, with 7 bases lining up with TRBD2. V shed 10 bases, J shed 3 bases, and the junction held 5 bases outside the gene matches. The CDR3 length is 13 residues. Germline assignment: CDR1 SNHLY and CDR2 FYNNEI. The CDR3 sequence: CAISGEDTGELFF. CDR3 DNA: TGTGCCATAAGCGGGGAGGACACCGGGGAGCTGTTTTTT.

This clonotype turned up a few times. This chain joins TRBV20-1 and TRBJ1-1; no reliable D call. V dropped 0 bases and J dropped 5 bases, with 16 bases sitting between them. This CDR3 is 15 amino acids long. Per the germline V gene, CDR1 is DFQATT and CDR2 is SNEGSKA (reference sequence). CDR3 nucleotides: TGCAGTGCTAGAGATTCGAGCCGGGTACAAACTGAAGCTTTCTTT. It yields the protein CSARDSSRVQTEAFF.

This chain links TRBV6-5 with TRBJ2-7; D not certain. The V and J ends lost 6 bases and 2 bases respectively, with 17 bases between them. Germline CDR1 and CDR2: MNHEY and SVGAGI. The CDR3 has 15 amino acids. In DNA form, the CDR3 reads TGTGCCAGCAGGGTCTCAATCGGTTTGACCTACGAGCAGTACTTC. Amino acids: CASRVSIGLTYEQYF.

The J gene is TRBJ1-3, the V gene TRBV9; 8 nucleotides line up with TRBD1. From germline, CDR1 is SGDLS and CDR2 YYNGEE. With 0 bases clipped from V and 2 bases from J, the junction kept 7 bases outside the gene matches. CDR3 length: 17 residues. Here the CDR3 reads CASSVAAPGGPGNTIYF. The DNA for the CDR3 is TGTGCCAGCAGCGTAGCCGCGCCAGGGGGCCCTGGAAACACCATATATTTT.

In its sample, this clonotype was seen a few times. The chain employs TRBV24-1 and TRBJ2-5, with D perhaps TRBD1 (6 bases). The V and J ends lost 4 bases and 5 bases respectively, with 13 bases between them. The length of the CDR3 is 14 residues. The germline CDR1 and CDR2 sequences are KGHDR and SFDVKD. CDR3 protein: CATSDPTGSETQYF. Here the CDR3 DNA reads TGTGCCACCAGTGACCCAACAGGGTCGGAGACCCAGTACTTC.

This clonotype occurred many times. This sequence joins TRBV20-1 and TRBJ2-7, with TRBD1 as a possible D gene (6 bases). V lost 1 base and J 3 bases, leaving 10 bases between the germline ends. From germline, CDR1 is DFQATT and CDR2 SNEGSKA (reference sequence). The CDR3 has 13 amino acids. DNA of the CDR3: TGCAGTGCTAGAGGCGACAGGTTCTACGAGCAGTACTTC. Its protein product is CSARGDRFYEQYF.

J is TRBJ2-2 and V is TRBV14, with TRBD2 identical over 9 bases. Trimming took 5 bases from V and 5 from J; bases not matched to a gene: 6. The length of the CDR3 is 15 residues. Germline CDR1 SGHDN, CDR2 FVKESK. The CDR3 nucleotides read TGTGCCAGCAGCTGGGGACTAGCTGAGACCGGGGAGCTGTTTTTT. This gives the protein CASSWGLAETGELFF.

This clonotype was seen at least ten times. The chain combines TRBV29-1 with TRBJ2-7; D may correspond to TRBD1 or TRBD2 (6 bases each). V gave up 6 bases and J gave up 0 bases, with 12 bases separating them. This CDR3 spans 13 amino acids. Germline V CDR1 and CDR2: SQVTM, ANQGSEA. Here the CDR3 DNA reads TGCAGCGTAAGGGGGGACCCCTCCTACGAGCAGTACTTC. It codes for CSVRGDPSYEQYF.

This clonotype turned up a few times. One end of the junction does not line up with germline, which may come from a read error. The chain links TRBV10-3 to TRBJ1-2; D remains ambiguous. The CDR3 loop spans 16 amino acids. Per germline, CDR1 ENHRY and CDR2 SYGVKD. The CDR3 nucleotides are TGTGCCAGCAGTGCCCGGACGGACCGATTCAACTATGGCTACACCTTC. Amino acid sequence: CASSARTDRFNYGYTF.

In its sample, this clonotype was seen once. Just one base apart from a much larger clone, this may be a read error. V gene TRBV10-3 combines with J gene TRBJ1-2; D unresolved. The CDR3 consists of 16 residues. Germline loops: CDR1 ENHRY, CDR2 SYGVKD. V was clipped by 2 bases and J by 6 bases, with 19 bases between them. CDR3 coding DNA: TGTGCCATCAGTGAGAGCCCCGTGCGGGCCGACCATGGCTACACCTTC. As protein: CAISESPVRADHGYTF.

The table lists this clonotype with many counts. The J gene is TRBJ1-6, the V gene TRBV7-2; 9 bases map to TRBD1. CDR1 is SGHTA, CDR2 FQGNSA, per germline. CDR3 length: 15 amino acids. The junction had 9 bases not matched to a gene; V was cut back by 5 bases and J by 10 bases. The CDR3, as DNA: TGTGCCAGCAGCCCCATGACAGGGGGTAGGTCACCCCTCCACTTT. Residues: CASSPMTGGRSPLHF.

The CDR3 DNA follows: TGTGCCAGCAGCCAAGCTCTACAGCCGAACACTGAAGCTTTCTTT. Its protein is CASSQALQPNTEAFF. This rearrangement joins TRBV7-9 to TRBJ1-1, with D hard to call. Germline lookup yields CDR1 SEHNR and CDR2 FQNEAQ (reference sequence). V was cut by 5 bases and J by 1 base, with 14 bases left in between. The CDR3 has 15 amino acids.

The chain has TRBV25-1 and TRBJ2-3, with D perhaps matching TRBD1 (6 bases). The CDR3 totals 13 residues. CDR1 MGHDK and CDR2 SYGVNS come from the germline V gene. The ends were cut back, 2 bases at V and 8 bases at J, with 11 bases in the middle. The CDR3 loop reads CASSEPGARTQYF. The CDR3 DNA is TGTGCCAGCAGTGAACCAGGGGCCCGTACGCAGTATTTT.

Points on this clonotype: With a much larger clone just one base away, this may be a read error. V gene TRBV20-1 combines with J gene TRBJ2-5; 11 bases map to TRBD2. The J segment lost 4 bases and the V segment lost 5 bases, leaving 3 bases of the junction unmatched. This CDR3 spans 13 amino acids. The germline CDR1 and CDR2 sequences are DFQATT and SNEGSKA (reference sequence). The DNA for the CDR3 is TGCAGTGCTGGGACTAGCGGTCCAGAGACCCAGTACTTC. Translated, it gives CSAGTSGPETQYF.

The rearrangement links TRBV2 to TRBJ1-1; a possible D gene is TRBD1 (5 bases). The germline V gene has CDR1 SNHLY and CDR2 FYNNEI. Deletions cut 8 bases from V and 0 bases from J, with 16 bases between. The CDR3 sequence is 15 residues long. CDR3 loop: CASQRSRELNTEAFF. CDR3 in DNA: TGTGCCAGCCAGCGATCCAGGGAATTGAACACTGAAGCTTTCTTT.

This clonotype was detected only a few times. This chain uses TRBV20-1 with TRBJ1-1, with D perhaps matching TRBD1 (6 bases). CDR1 DFQATT and CDR2 SNEGSKA come from the germline V gene (reference sequence). The ends were cut back, 6 bases at V and 1 base at J, with 18 bases in the middle. The CDR3 is 15 amino acids. CDR3 sequence: CSAGGPPSPNTEAFF. CDR3 DNA sequence: TGCAGTGCGGGGGGGCCTCCTTCCCCGAACACTGAAGCTTTCTTT.